This paragraph covers one TCR beta chain sequence. What it binds is not known. This entry is derived from a study of cytomegalovirus exposure and HLA in healthy donors. PCR primers comprised 60 Vbeta and 13 Jbeta primers. Only in-frame clones appear in the TCRdb table, and some are missing; sequencing was by immunoSEQ multiplex PCR. This repertoire includes 70,000 or so clones. Germline-derived CDR1 and CDR2 are GTSNPN and SVGIG (reference sequence). V was cut by 4 bases and J by 7 bases, with 11 bases left in between. The CDR3 is made up of 12 amino acids. Study-wide findings and caveats: In vitro work confirmed that a few CMV-associated chains recognize CMV antigens. It was only CMV serostatus that was available as immune exposure information. Association of 15,000 to 20,000 TCR beta sequences with HLA alleles was found at 0.05 false discovery rate in a later analysis.

This chain uses TRBV30 with TRBJ2-1; D is possibly TRBD1 (5 bases). The sequence was collected from a man aged 40-49 years in good health and CMV-seronegative. Material for sequencing was PBMCs. The CDR3 nucleotides read TGTGCCTGGACCCAGGGTCGTAATGAGCAGTTCTTC. Translated, it gives CAWTQGRNEQFF.